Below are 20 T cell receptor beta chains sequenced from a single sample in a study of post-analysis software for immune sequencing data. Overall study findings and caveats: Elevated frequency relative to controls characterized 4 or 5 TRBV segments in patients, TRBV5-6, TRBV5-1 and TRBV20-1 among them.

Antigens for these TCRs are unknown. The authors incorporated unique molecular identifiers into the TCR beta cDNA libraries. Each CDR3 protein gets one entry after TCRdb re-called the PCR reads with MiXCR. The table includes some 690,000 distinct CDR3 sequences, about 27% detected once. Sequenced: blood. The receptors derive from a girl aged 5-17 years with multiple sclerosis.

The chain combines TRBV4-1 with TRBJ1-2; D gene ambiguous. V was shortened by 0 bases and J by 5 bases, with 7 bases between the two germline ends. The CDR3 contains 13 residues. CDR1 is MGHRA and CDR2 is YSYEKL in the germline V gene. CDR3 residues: CASSQDLVYGYTF. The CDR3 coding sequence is TGCGCCAGCAGCCAAGATTTAGTGTATGGCTACACCTTC.

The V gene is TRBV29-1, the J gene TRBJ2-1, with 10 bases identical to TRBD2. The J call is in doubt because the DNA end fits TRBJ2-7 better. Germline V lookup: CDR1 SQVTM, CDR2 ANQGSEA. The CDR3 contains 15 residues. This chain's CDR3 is CSVEPSGSVYNEQYF. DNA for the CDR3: TGCAGCGTTGAACCTAGCGGGAGTGTCTACAATGAGCAGTACTTC.

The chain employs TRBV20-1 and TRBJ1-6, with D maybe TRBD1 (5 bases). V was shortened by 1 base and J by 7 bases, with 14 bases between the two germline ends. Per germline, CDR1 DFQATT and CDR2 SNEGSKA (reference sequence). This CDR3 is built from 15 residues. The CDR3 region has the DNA TGCAGTGCTAGAGCCGTCAGGGTTGGGAATTCACCCCTCCACTTT. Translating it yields CSARAVRVGNSPLHF.

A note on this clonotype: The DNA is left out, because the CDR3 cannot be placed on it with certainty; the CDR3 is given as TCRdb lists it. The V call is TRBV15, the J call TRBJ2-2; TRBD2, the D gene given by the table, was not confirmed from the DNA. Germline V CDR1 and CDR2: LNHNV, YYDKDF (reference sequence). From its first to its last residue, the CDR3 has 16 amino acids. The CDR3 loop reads CATSRDWAKGTGEPFF.

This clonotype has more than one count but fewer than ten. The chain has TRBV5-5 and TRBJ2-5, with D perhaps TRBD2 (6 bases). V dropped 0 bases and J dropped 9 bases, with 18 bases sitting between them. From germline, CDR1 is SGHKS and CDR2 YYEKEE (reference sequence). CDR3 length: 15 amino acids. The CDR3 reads CASSLGGFGRMAQYF. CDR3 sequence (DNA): TGTGCCAGCAGCTTGGGGGGATTTGGGAGGATGGCCCAGTACTTC.

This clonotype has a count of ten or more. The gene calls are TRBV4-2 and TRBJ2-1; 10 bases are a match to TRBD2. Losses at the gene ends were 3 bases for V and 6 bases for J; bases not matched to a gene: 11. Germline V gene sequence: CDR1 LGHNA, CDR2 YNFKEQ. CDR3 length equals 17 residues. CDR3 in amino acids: CASSQDALAGAVNEQFF. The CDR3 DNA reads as TGTGCCAGCAGCCAGGACGCTCTAGCGGGGGCTGTCAATGAGCAGTTCTTC.

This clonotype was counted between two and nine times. Here the CDR3 reads CASGFLGETQYF. The DNA of the CDR3 is TGTGCTAGTGGTTTTTTGGGTGAGACCCAGTACTTC. The rearrangement joins TRBV12-5 to TRBJ2-5, with no clear D. The germline CDR1 and CDR2 sequences are LGHNT and FRNRAP. This CDR3 has 12 residues. Trimming cost V 3 bases and J 5 bases, with 7 bases left between them.

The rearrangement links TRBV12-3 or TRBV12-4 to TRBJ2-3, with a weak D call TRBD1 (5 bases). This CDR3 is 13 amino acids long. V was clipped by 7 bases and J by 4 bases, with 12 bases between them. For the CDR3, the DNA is TGTGCCAGCACCCAGGACATCGCAGATACGCAGTATTTT. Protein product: CASTQDIADTQYF.

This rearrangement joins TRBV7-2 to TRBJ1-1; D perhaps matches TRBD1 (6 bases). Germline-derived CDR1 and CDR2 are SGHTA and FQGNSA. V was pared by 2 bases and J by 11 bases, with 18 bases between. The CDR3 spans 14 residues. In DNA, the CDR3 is TGTGCCAGCAGCTTAATGGGGTTAGGGGGGAGGGCTTTCTTT. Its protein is CASSLMGLGGRAFF.

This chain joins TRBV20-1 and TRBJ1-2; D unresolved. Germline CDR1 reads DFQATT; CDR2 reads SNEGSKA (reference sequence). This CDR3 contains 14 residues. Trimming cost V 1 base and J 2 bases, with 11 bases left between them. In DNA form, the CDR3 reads TGCAGTGCTAGAGTAGGTCCAGCCAACTATGGCTACACCTTC. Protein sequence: CSARVGPANYGYTF.

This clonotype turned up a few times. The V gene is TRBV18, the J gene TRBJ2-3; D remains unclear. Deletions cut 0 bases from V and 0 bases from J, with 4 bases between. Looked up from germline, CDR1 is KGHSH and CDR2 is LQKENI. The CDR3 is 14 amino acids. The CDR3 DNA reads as TGTGCCAGCTCACCACCCAGCAGCACAGATACGCAGTATTTT. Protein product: CASSPPSSTDTQYF.

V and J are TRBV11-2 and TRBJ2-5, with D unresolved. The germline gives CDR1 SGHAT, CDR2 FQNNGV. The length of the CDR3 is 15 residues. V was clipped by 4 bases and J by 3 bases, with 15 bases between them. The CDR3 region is CASSSRTEPEETQYF. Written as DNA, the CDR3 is TGTGCCAGCAGCTCCCGGACCGAACCTGAAGAGACCCAGTACTTC. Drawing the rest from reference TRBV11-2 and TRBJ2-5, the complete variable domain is EAGVAQSPRYKIIEKRQSVAFWCNPISGHATLYWYQQILGQGPKLLIQFQNNGVVDDSQLPKDRFSAERLKGVDSTLKIQPAKLEDSAVYLCASSSRTEPEETQYFGPGTRLLVL.

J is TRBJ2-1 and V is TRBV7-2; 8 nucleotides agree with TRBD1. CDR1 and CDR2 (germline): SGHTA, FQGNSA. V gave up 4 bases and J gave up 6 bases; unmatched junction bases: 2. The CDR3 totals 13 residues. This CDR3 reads CASSWTGPNEQFF. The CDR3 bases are TGTGCCAGCAGCTGGACAGGGCCCAATGAGCAGTTCTTC. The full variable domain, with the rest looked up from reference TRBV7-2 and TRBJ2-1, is GAGVSQSPSNKVTEKGKDVELRCDPISGHTALYWYRQSLGQGLEFLIYFQGNSAPDKSGLPSDRFSAERTGGSVSTLTIQRTQQEDSAVYLCASSWTGPNEQFFGPGTRLTVL.

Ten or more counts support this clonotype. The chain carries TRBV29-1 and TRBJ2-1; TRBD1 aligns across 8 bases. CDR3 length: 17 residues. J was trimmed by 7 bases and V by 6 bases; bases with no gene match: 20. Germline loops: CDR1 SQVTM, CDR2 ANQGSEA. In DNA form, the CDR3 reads TGCAGCGTACCCGCTCGGGGCGGGACAGGTTATTGGAATGAGCAGTTCTTC. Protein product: CSVPARGGTGYWNEQFF.

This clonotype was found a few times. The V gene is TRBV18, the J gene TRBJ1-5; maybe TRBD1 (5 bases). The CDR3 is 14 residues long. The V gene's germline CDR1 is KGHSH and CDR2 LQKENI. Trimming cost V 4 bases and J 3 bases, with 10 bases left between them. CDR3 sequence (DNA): TGTGCCAGCTCACTGGGACGGAACAATCAGCCCCAGCATTTT. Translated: CASSLGRNNQPQHF.

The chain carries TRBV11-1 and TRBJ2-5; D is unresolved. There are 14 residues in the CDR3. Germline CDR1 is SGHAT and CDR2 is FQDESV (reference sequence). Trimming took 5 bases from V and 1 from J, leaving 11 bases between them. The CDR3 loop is CASSHLVLQETQYF. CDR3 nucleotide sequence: TGTGCCAGCAGCCACCTAGTGCTCCAAGAGACCCAGTACTTC.

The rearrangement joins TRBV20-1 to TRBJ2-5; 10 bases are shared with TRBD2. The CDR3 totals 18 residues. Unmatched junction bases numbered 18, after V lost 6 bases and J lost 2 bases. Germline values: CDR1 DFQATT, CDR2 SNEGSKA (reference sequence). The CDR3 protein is CSASSGSIAGGLQETQYF. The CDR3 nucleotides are TGCAGTGCGAGTAGCGGATCGATAGCGGGAGGACTTCAAGAGACCCAGTACTTC.

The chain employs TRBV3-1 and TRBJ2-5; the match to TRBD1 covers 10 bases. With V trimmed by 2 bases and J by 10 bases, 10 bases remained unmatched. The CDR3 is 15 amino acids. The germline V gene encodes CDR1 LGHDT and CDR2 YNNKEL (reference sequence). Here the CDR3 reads CASSQPGQGPRLQYF. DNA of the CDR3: TGTGCCAGCAGCCAACCGGGACAGGGGCCACGGCTCCAGTACTTC.

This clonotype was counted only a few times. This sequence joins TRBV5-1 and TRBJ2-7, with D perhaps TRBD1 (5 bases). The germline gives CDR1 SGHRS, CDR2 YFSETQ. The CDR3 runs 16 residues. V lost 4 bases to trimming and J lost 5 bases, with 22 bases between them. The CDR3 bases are TGCGCCAGCAGCGCGTCCAGGGTTGGATGGATCCACGAGCAGTACTTC. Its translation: CASSASRVGWIHEQYF. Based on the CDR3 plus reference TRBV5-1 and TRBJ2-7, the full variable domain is KAGVTQTPRYLIKTRGQQVTLSCSPISGHRSVSWYQQTPGQGLQFLFEYFSETQRNKGNFPGRFSGRQFSNSRSEMNVSTLELGDSALYLCASSASRVGWIHEQYFGPGTRLTVT.

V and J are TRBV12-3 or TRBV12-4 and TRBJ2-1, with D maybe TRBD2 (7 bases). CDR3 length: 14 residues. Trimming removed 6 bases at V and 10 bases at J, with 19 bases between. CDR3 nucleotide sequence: TGTGCCAGCAGGGGGAAGGCGGGGGCTAGAGAGCAGTTCTTC. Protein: CASRGKAGAREQFF.